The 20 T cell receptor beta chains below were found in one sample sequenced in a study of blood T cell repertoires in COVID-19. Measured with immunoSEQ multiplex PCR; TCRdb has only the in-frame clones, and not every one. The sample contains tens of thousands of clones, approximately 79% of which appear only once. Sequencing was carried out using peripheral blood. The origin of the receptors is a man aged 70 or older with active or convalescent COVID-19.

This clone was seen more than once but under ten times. The CDR3 bases are TGCGCCAGCAGCTTCCAGACCTACAATGAGCAGTTCTTC. As protein: CASSFQTYNEQFF. The gene calls are TRBV5-1 and TRBJ2-1; D uncertain. The CDR3 is made up of 13 amino acids. Germline V gene lookup returns CDR1 SGHRS and CDR2 YFSETQ. Trimming pared 2 bases from V and 2 bases from J, leaving 5 bases between.

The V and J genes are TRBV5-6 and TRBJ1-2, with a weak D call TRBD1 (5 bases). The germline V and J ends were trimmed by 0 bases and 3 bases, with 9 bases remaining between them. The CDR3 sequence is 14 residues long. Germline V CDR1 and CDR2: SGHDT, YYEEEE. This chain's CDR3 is CASSLAGLDYGYTF. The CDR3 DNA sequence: TGTGCCAGCAGCTTGGCAGGGTTGGACTATGGCTACACCTTC. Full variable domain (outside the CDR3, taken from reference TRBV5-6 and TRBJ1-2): DAGVTQSPTHLIKTRGQQVTLRCSPKSGHDTVSWYQQALGQGPQFIFQYYEEEERQRGNFPDRFSGHQFPNYSSELNVNALLLGDSALYLCASSLAGLDYGYTFGSGTRLTVV.

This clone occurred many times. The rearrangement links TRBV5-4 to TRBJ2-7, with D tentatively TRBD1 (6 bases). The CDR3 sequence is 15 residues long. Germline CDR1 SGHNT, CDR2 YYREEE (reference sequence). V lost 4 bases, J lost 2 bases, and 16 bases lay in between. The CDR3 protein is CASSQQGYGAYEQYF. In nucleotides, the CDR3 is TGTGCCAGCAGCCAACAGGGATACGGCGCCTACGAGCAGTACTTC.

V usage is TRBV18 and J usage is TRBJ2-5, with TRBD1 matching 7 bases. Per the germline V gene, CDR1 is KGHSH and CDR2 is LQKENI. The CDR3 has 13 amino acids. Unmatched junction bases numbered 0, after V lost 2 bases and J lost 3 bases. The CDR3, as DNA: TGTGCCAGCTCACCAGACAGGGAAGAGACCCAGTACTTC. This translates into CASSPDREETQYF.

CDR3 DNA sequence: TGCGCCAGCAGCCCAGTCCCTGGTAATTCACCCCTCCACTTT. Translation gives CASSPVPGNSPLHF. This sequence joins TRBV5-1 and TRBJ1-6; no firm D call. This CDR3 is built from 14 residues. Deletions cut 4 bases from V and 6 bases from J, with 11 bases between. In germline, CDR1 is SGHRS, CDR2 YFSETQ.

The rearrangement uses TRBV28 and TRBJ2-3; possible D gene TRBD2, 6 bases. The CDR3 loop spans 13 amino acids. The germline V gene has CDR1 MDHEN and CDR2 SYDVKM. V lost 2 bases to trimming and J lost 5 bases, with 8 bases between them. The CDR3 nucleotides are TGTGCCAGCAGTTTAGGCGGGGAAGATACGCAGTATTTT. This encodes CASSLGGEDTQYF.

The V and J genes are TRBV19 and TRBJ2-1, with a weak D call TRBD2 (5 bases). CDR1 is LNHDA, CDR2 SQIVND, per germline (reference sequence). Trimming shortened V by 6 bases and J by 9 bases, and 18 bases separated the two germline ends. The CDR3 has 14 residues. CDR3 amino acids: CASSLSGSGREQFF. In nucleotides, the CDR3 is TGTGCCAGTAGCTTATCGGGGTCCGGGCGTGAGCAGTTCTTC.

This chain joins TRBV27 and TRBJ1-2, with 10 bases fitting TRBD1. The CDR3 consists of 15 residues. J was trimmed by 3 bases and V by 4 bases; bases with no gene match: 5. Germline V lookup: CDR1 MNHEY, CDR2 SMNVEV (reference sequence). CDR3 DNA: TGTGCCAGCAGTTCTCCGGGACAGGGGTACTATGGCTACACCTTC. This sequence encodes CASSSPGQGYYGYTF.

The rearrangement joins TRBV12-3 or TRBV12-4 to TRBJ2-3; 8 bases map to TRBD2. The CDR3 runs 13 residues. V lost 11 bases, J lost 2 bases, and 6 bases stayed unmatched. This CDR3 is CAVAGGFTDTQYF. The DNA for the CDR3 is TGTGCCGTCGCGGGGGGATTCACAGATACGCAGTATTTT.

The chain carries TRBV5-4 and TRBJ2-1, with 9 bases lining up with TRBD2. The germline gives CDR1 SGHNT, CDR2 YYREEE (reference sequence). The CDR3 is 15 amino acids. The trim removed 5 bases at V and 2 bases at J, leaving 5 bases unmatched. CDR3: CASSSSSGAYNEQFF. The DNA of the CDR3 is TGTGCCAGCAGTTCCTCTAGCGGGGCCTACAATGAGCAGTTCTTC.

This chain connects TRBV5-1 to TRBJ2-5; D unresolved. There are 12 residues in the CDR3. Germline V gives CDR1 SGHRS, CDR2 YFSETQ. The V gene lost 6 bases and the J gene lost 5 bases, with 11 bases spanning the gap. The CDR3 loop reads CASKPNSETQYF. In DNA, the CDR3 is TGCGCCAGCAAACCAAACTCTGAGACCCAGTACTTC.

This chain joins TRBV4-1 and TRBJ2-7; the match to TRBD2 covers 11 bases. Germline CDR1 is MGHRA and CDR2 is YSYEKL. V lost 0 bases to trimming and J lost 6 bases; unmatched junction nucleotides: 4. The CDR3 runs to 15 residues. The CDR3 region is CASSQDTSGGGEQYF. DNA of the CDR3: TGCGCCAGCAGCCAAGATACTAGCGGGGGAGGCGAGCAGTACTTC.

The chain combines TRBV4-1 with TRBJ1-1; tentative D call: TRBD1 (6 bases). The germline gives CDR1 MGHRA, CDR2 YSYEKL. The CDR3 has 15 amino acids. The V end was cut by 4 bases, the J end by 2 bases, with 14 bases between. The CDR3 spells CASSRQDRDNTEAFF. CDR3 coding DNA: TGCGCCAGCAGCCGCCAGGACAGAGACAACACTGAAGCTTTCTTT.

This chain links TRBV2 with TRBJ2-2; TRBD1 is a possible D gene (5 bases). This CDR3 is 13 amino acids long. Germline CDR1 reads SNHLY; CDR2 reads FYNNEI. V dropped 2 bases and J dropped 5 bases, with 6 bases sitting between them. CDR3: CASSESGTGELFF. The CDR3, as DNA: TGTGCCAGCAGTGAATCAGGGACCGGGGAGCTGTTTTTT.

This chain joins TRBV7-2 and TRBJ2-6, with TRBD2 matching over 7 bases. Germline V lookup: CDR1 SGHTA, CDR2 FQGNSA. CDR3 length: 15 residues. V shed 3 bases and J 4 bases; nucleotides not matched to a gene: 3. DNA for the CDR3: TGTGCCAGCAGCTTCAGCGGGGAAGGGGCCAACGTCCTGACTTTC. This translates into CASSFSGEGANVLTF.

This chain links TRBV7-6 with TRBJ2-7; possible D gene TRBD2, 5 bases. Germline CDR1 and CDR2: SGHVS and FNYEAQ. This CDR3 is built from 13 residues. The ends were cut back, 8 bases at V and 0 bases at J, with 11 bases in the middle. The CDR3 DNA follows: TGTGCCAGCGCACCGGGAAGCTCCTACGAGCAGTACTTC. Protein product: CASAPGSSYEQYF.

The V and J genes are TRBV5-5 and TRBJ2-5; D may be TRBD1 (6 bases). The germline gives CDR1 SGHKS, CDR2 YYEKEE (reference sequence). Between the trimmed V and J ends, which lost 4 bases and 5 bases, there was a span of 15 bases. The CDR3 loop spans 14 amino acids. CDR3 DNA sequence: TGTGCCAGCAGCCCTATAGGGGGTACGGAGACCCAGTACTTC. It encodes CASSPIGGTETQYF. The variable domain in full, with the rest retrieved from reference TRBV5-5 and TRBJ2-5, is DAGVTQSPTHLIKTRGQQVTLRCSPISGHKSVSWYQQVLGQGPQFIFQYYEKEERGRGNFPDRFSARQFPNYSSELNVNALLLGDSALYLCASSPIGGTETQYFGPGTRLLVL.

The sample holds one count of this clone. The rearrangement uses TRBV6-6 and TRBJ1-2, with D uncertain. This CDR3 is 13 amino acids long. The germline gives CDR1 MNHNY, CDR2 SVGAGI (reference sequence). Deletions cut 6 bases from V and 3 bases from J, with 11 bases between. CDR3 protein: CASSGPLDYGYTF. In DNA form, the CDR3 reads TGTGCCAGCAGCGGTCCCCTGGACTATGGCTACACCTTC.

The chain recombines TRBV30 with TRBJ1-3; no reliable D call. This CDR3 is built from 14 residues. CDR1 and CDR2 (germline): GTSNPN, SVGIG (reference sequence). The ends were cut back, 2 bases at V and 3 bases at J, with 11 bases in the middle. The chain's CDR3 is CAWSRWADGNTIYF. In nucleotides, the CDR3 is TGTGCCTGGAGTAGGTGGGCAGATGGAAACACCATATATTTT.

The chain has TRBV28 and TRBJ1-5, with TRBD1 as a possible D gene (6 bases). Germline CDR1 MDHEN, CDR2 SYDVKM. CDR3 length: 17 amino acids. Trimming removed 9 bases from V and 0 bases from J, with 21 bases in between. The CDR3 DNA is TGTGCCAGTAAGGGGGGGGTGGCCGATTATAGCAATCAGCCCCAGCATTTT. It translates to CASKGGVADYSNQPQHF.